This entry concerns a single T cell receptor beta chain. Distinct nucleotide sequences in the sample also encode this CDR3. The data derive from a study of cytomegalovirus exposure and HLA in healthy donors. 60 Vbeta and 13 Jbeta primers were used in PCR. The data were produced by immunoSEQ multiplex PCR, yet TCRdb's version contains in-frame clones alone and is incomplete. The sample includes about 140,000 clones, over 70% of them seen just once. V was pared by 3 bases and J by 8 bases, with 10 bases between. The CDR3 length is 11 residues. Germline V CDR1 and CDR2: SQVTM, ANQGSEA. This chain connects TRBV29-1 to TRBJ1-1, with a tentative D call TRBD1 (5 bases). The clonotype comes from a male donor in good health and CMV-seronegative. Sample: PBMCs. This CDR3 reads CSVDGGTEAFF. The CDR3 DNA reads TGCAGCGTTGACGGGGGAACCGAAGCTTTCTTT.